Included here is one T cell receptor beta chain sequence, with context. The data were taken from a study of technical replicates of blood from several donors. The V gene's germline CDR1 is MDHEN and CDR2 SYDVKM. There are 16 residues in the CDR3. Trimming shortened V by 3 bases and J by 0 bases, and 13 bases separated the two germline ends. Sequencing used immunoSEQ multiplex PCR; TCRdb keeps in-frame clones, though not all of them. The sample has about 90,000 clones; roughly 92% are singletons. This TCR derives from a human donor in good health. The specimen was T cells isolated from PBMCs. The rearrangement joins TRBV28 to TRBJ2-3, with D perhaps matching TRBD1 (6 bases). The CDR3 nucleotides are TGTGCCAGCAGTTTCACAGGGTGGAAGAGCACAGATACGCAGTATTTT. Its protein product is CASSFTGWKSTDTQYF.